What follows are 14 T cell receptor beta chains derived from one specimen sequenced in a study of T cells after yellow fever vaccination. TCRdb recomputed calls from the 5' RACE reads with MiXCR, one row per CDR3 protein. Here the sample spans about 160,000 distinct CDR3 sequences, around 7% being singletons. The sequences come from CD4+ T cells sorted from PBMCs, collected 4 to 5 days after the first yellow fever vaccination. These receptors came from a man aged 18 to 29 who received the YFV17D yellow fever vaccine.

This clonotype was picked up many times. This chain joins TRBV12-3 or TRBV12-4 and TRBJ2-3; possible D gene TRBD1, 6 bases. This CDR3 comprises 16 residues. Trimming stripped 3 bases from V and 2 bases from J, with 15 bases between. The CDR3 nucleotides read TGTGCCAGCAGTTTTAGCTGGGACACCAACACAGATACGCAGTATTTT. This translates into CASSFSWDTNTDTQYF.

This clonotype has at least ten counts. This chain joins TRBV9 and TRBJ1-6; D unresolved. Germline lookup yields CDR1 SGDLS and CDR2 YYNGEE. CDR3 length equals 15 residues. V shed 0 bases and J shed 9 bases, with 13 bases lying between them. CDR3 DNA sequence: TGTGCCAGCAGCGTAGGAGGATCCGGAACTTCACCCCTCCACTTT. This codes for CASSVGGSGTSPLHF.

The chain has TRBV20-1 and TRBJ2-4; TRBD1 matches at 7 bases. Germline V gene lookup returns CDR1 DFQATT and CDR2 SNEGSKA (reference sequence). There are 17 residues in the CDR3. Trimming removed 3 bases from V and 0 bases from J; junction bases left unmatched: 11. The CDR3 loop is CSASHRGLKLAKNIQYF. The CDR3 DNA follows: TGCAGTGCTAGCCACAGGGGCCTGAAACTAGCCAAAAACATTCAGTACTTC.

The table lists this clonotype with many counts. This CDR3 reads CASSGPGTGSIDTQYF. The CDR3 nucleotides are TGCGCCAGCAGCGGCCCCGGGACAGGGTCGATAGATACGCAGTATTTT. The chain is built from TRBV5-1 and TRBJ2-3; 9 bases line up with TRBD1. The CDR3 sequence is 16 residues long. Germline-derived CDR1 and CDR2 are SGHRS and YFSETQ. J lost 5 bases, V lost 4 bases, and 11 bases had no gene match.

The chain links TRBV5-1 to TRBJ2-2; D may be TRBD1 or TRBD2 (5 bases each). CDR3 length: 15 amino acids. Trimming took off 4 bases at V and 2 bases at J, with 12 bases between the two ends. The germline V gene has CDR1 SGHRS and CDR2 YFSETQ. CDR3 DNA sequence: TGCGCCAGCAGCCGCGACAGACTAAACACCGGGGAGCTGTTTTTT. It codes for CASSRDRLNTGELFF.

This clonotype showed up many times. The V gene is TRBV7-3, the J gene TRBJ1-2; D possibly corresponds to TRBD1 (5 bases). With 3 bases removed from V and 4 bases from J, the gap between germline ends came to 15 bases. Germline CDR1 is SGHTA and CDR2 is FQGTGA. The CDR3 is made up of 15 amino acids. The DNA of the CDR3 is TGTGCCAGCAGCTTGGAGCGGGGCCCCTTCTATGGCTACACCTTC. It specifies CASSLERGPFYGYTF.

V usage is TRBV5-1 and J usage is TRBJ2-7; 9 positions agree with TRBD2. This CDR3 has 16 residues. Germline V gene lookup returns CDR1 SGHRS and CDR2 YFSETQ. V lost 4 bases to trimming and J lost 6 bases; unmatched junction nucleotides: 14. The CDR3 loop reads CASSPPASGAPREQYF. CDR3 nucleotides: TGCGCCAGCAGCCCTCCGGCTAGCGGGGCACCCCGCGAGCAGTACTTC.

This clonotype was detected ten times or more. This chain connects TRBV20-1 to TRBJ2-3, with no clear D. CDR1 is DFQATT and CDR2 is SNEGSKA in the germline V gene (reference sequence). The CDR3 runs 14 residues. The V and J ends lost 1 base and 0 bases respectively, with 8 bases between them. In DNA, the CDR3 is TGCAGTGCTAGAGTGGGCTCTAGCACAGATACGCAGTATTTT. Amino acid sequence: CSARVGSSTDTQYF.

This clonotype was counted many times. The chain employs TRBV4-3 and TRBJ2-1; weak D call: TRBD2 (5 bases). Germline lookup yields CDR1 LGHNA and CDR2 YSLEER. CDR3 size: 15 residues. V was clipped by 0 bases and J by 6 bases, with 12 bases between them. The CDR3 DNA is TGCGCCAGCAGCCAAGAAGGCCTAGCAGCCAATGAGCAGTTCTTC. Translated, it gives CASSQEGLAANEQFF.

This clonotype was seen more than once but under ten times. The chain joins TRBV20-1 to TRBJ1-1, with 7 bases fitting TRBD1. V dropped 6 bases and J dropped 10; count of bases not matched to a gene: 26. Germline-derived CDR1 and CDR2 are DFQATT and SNEGSKA (reference sequence). This CDR3 is built from 17 residues. The CDR3 region has the DNA TGCAGTGCACCTCGGGGGAAGTCGGGACAGCCGTCCGGGGGAGCTTTCTTT. Protein sequence: CSAPRGKSGQPSGGAFF.

This clonotype showed up many times. The chain couples TRBV28 to TRBJ2-2, with D possibly being TRBD2 (5 bases). The CDR3 has 18 residues. Germline V gene lookup returns CDR1 MDHEN and CDR2 SYDVKM. The V end was cut by 6 bases, the J end by 1 base, with 21 bases between. CDR3 amino acids: CASSPQRVFAVNTGELFF. The CDR3 DNA sequence: TGTGCCAGCAGCCCACAGAGGGTCTTCGCGGTGAACACCGGGGAGCTGTTTTTT.

The sample holds a few counts of this clonotype. The V call is TRBV5-4, the J call TRBJ2-1; D perhaps matches TRBD1 (5 bases). The CDR3 loop spans 15 amino acids. V gave up 0 bases and J gave up 3 bases, with 10 bases separating them. The germline V gene encodes CDR1 SGHNT and CDR2 YYREEE (reference sequence). In nucleotides, the CDR3 is TGTGCCAGCAGCTTGGCCAGGACACTCTACAATGAGCAGTTCTTC. Translation gives CASSLARTLYNEQFF.

This clonotype has a handful of counts. V usage is TRBV20-1 and J usage is TRBJ2-5; the D gene is possibly TRBD2 (6 bases). The V gene lost 3 bases and the J gene lost 7 bases, with 15 bases spanning the gap. The CDR3 length is 13 residues. Germline lookup yields CDR1 DFQATT and CDR2 SNEGSKA (reference sequence). CDR3 bases: TGCAGTGCTAGCGGGGGAACTCCGGGGACCCAGTACTTC. Its translation is CSASGGTPGTQYF.

This clonotype was found once. The junction does not match germline at one end; this may be a read error. The chain is built from TRBV5-5 and TRBJ2-1, with D unclear. CDR3 length: 13 amino acids. Germline CDR1 and CDR2: SGHKS and YYEKEE (reference sequence). CDR3: CASSLAQYNEQFF. In DNA, the CDR3 is TGTGCGAGCAGCTTGGCCCAGTACAATGAGCAGTTCTTC.